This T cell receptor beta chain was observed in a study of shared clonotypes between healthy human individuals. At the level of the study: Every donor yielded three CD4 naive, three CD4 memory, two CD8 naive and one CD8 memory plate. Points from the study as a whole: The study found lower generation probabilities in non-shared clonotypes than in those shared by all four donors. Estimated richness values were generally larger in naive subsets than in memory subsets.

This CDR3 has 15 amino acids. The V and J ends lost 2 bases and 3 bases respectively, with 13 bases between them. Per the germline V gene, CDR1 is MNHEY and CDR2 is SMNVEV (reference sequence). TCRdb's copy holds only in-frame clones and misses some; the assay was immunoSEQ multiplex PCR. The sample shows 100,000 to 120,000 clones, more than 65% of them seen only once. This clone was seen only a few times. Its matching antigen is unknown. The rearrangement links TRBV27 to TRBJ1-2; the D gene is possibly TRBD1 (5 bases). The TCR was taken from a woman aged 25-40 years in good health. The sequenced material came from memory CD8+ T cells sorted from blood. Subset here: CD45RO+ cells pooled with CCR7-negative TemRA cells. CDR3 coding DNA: TGTGCCAGCAGTTTAGATATAGGACACCACTATGGCTACACCTTC. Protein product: CASSLDIGHHYGYTF.